A single sample gave rise to the 25 T cell receptor beta chains below, sequenced in a study of CD8 T cells in Susac syndrome. Reverse transcription of about 0.45 to 1 ug RNA was performed with random hexamers. MiXCR was run by TCRdb on the immunoSEQ multiplex PCR reads, yielding one entry per CDR3 protein. Found here are 150,000 to 200,000 distinct CDR3 sequences, roughly nine tenths of them singletons; the top ten hold around 0.079%. Sample: CD4+ T cells from PBMCs. Receptor source: a human donor with Susac syndrome.

V and J are TRBV5-5 and TRBJ1-2, with 8 positions matching TRBD1. V was pared by 1 base and J by 6 bases, with 8 bases of the junction left unmatched. The germline V gene encodes CDR1 SGHKS and CDR2 YYEKEE (reference sequence). The CDR3 sequence is 15 residues long. This CDR3 reads CASSLISGGFDGYTF. In DNA form, the CDR3 reads TGTGCCAGCAGCTTGATTTCAGGGGGCTTCGATGGCTACACCTTC.

This chain connects TRBV18 to TRBJ1-5; 9 nucleotides align to TRBD1. V lost 3 bases, J lost 5 bases, and 8 bases stayed unmatched. This CDR3 region has 16 residues. Germline V gene lookup returns CDR1 KGHSH and CDR2 LQKENI. The CDR3 is CASSPDGQGMDQPQHF. The CDR3 DNA is TGTGCCAGCTCACCTGACGGACAGGGGATGGATCAGCCCCAGCATTTT.

The chain combines TRBV29-1 with TRBJ1-2; D remains ambiguous. Trimming pared 5 bases from V and 5 bases from J, leaving 12 bases between. Germline lookup yields CDR1 SQVTM and CDR2 ANQGSEA. The CDR3 has 12 amino acids. CDR3 sequence reads: CSVRDDTYGYTF. CDR3 in DNA: TGCAGCGTTCGTGACGATACTTATGGCTACACCTTC.

The chain uses TRBV7-3 and TRBJ2-7, with 7 bases fitting TRBD2. This CDR3 is 14 amino acids long. CDR1 is SGHTA, CDR2 FQGTGA, per germline. V trimming: 2 bases; J trimming: 2 bases; junction bases outside the gene matches: 3. CDR3 residues: CASSLAGDPYEQYF. DNA of the CDR3: TGTGCCAGCAGCTTAGCGGGGGATCCCTACGAGCAGTACTTC.

J is TRBJ1-1 and V is TRBV20-1; maybe TRBD1 (5 bases). The CDR3 contains 14 residues. Germline CDR1 DFQATT, CDR2 SNEGSKA (reference sequence). V was shortened by 6 bases and J by 3 bases, with 17 bases between the two germline ends. In nucleotides, the CDR3 is TGCAGTGCGGGGGACCTTTCAAAGGACACTGAAGCTTTCTTT. The encoded protein is CSAGDLSKDTEAFF.

This chain joins TRBV3-1 and TRBJ2-7; TRBD2 agrees at 7 bases. Germline lookup yields CDR1 LGHDT and CDR2 YNNKEL (reference sequence). V was pared by 4 bases and J by 2 bases, with 8 bases of the junction left unmatched. The CDR3 is made up of 15 amino acids. This chain's CDR3 is CASSRGPAGTYEQYF. The DNA of the CDR3 is TGTGCCAGCAGCCGAGGGCCAGCGGGAACCTACGAGCAGTACTTC.

The genes are TRBV18 and TRBJ2-7; 10 bases align to TRBD2. The V segment lost 3 bases and the J segment 3 bases; nucleotides outside the gene matches: 5. CDR1 is KGHSH and CDR2 is LQKENI in the germline V gene. This CDR3 has 15 amino acids. Here the CDR3 reads CASSPVGTSDYEQYF. Written as DNA, the CDR3 is TGTGCCAGCTCACCGGTTGGGACTAGCGACTACGAGCAGTACTTC.

The rearrangement links TRBV27 to TRBJ2-5; the D is unclear. The V end lost 3 bases, the J end lost 5 bases, and 7 bases lay between the germline ends. The CDR3 length is 12 residues. Per the germline V gene, CDR1 is MNHEY and CDR2 is SMNVEV (reference sequence). Here the CDR3 reads CASSFAPETQYF. The CDR3 region has the DNA TGTGCCAGCAGTTTCGCCCCGGAGACCCAGTACTTC.

This clonotype was found once. The V and J genes are TRBV28 and TRBJ2-2; D is perhaps TRBD1 (6 bases). V was trimmed by 7 bases and J by 0 bases, leaving 9 bases between them. The germline CDR1 and CDR2 sequences are MDHEN and SYDVKM. The CDR3 length is 14 residues. CDR3 amino acids: CASIQGTNTGELFF. In DNA, the CDR3 is TGTGCCAGCATTCAGGGGACGAACACCGGGGAGCTGTTTTTT.

The chain couples TRBV21-1 to TRBJ2-2; the DNA was not compared with TRBD2, the D call given in the table. TRBV21-1 is listed as a pseudogene. The CDR3 contains 16 residues. The CDR3 bases are TGTGCCAGCAGCAGCCTTTGGACTGGAGGGGACGGGGAGCTGTTTTTT. The encoded protein is CASSSLWTGGDGELFF.

The chain carries TRBV7-3 and TRBJ2-3, with 13 positions matching TRBD2. CDR3 length: 15 amino acids. The trim removed 4 bases at V and 6 bases at J, leaving 4 bases unmatched. Germline lookup yields CDR1 SGHTA and CDR2 FQGTGA. This CDR3 is CASSSGLAGRDTQYF. For the CDR3, the DNA is TGTGCCAGCAGCTCGGGACTAGCGGGAAGGGATACGCAGTATTTT.

CDR3 in amino acids: CSASVNSNQPQHF. CDR3 DNA: TGCAGTGCTAGTGTAAATAGCAATCAGCCCCAGCATTTT. The V and J genes are TRBV20-1 and TRBJ1-5; D ambiguous. Looked up from germline, CDR1 is DFQATT and CDR2 is SNEGSKA (reference sequence). V lost 3 bases to trimming and J lost 0 bases, with 6 bases between them. The CDR3 is 13 residues long.

The gene calls are TRBV2 and TRBJ1-2; TRBD1 might be the D (5 bases). The CDR3 runs to 14 residues. Germline V gene lookup returns CDR1 SNHLY and CDR2 FYNNEI. V lost 7 bases and J 1 base, leaving 13 bases between the germline ends. The CDR3 is CASKMTENNYGYTF. In nucleotides, the CDR3 is TGTGCCAGCAAAATGACAGAAAATAACTATGGCTACACCTTC.

The rearrangement joins TRBV21-1 to TRBJ1-2; the table's D call of TRBD1 was not tested on the DNA. TRBV21-1 represents a pseudogene. There are 11 residues in the CDR3. The CDR3 nucleotides are TGTGCCAGCGGACCAGGGAATGGCTACACCTTC. Residues: CASGPGNGYTF.

This chain joins TRBV18 and TRBJ1-4, with TRBD1 matching 7 bases. Germline CDR1 is KGHSH and CDR2 is LQKENI. The CDR3 totals 13 residues. After removal of 5 bases from V and 8 bases from J, the junction contained 5 bases not matched to a gene. The CDR3 DNA follows: TGTGCCAGCTCAGACAGGGTCGGCGAAAAACTGTTTTTT. This translates into CASSDRVGEKLFF.

The CDR3 DNA reads as TGCAGTGCTAGATTGGGGAGCTCCTACGAGCAGTACTTC. It encodes CSARLGSSYEQYF. This chain uses TRBV20-1 with TRBJ2-7, with D maybe TRBD2 (5 bases). Germline V CDR1 and CDR2: DFQATT, SNEGSKA (reference sequence). This CDR3 spans 13 amino acids. V was pared by 2 bases and J by 0 bases, with 8 bases between.

The chain couples TRBV20-1 to TRBJ2-1, with D tentatively TRBD1 (5 bases). Germline assignment: CDR1 DFQATT and CDR2 SNEGSKA (reference sequence). The CDR3 covers 15 residues. The V and J ends lost 3 bases and 4 bases respectively, with 16 bases between them. This chain's CDR3 is CSASLTGDNYNEQFF. In DNA, the CDR3 is TGCAGTGCTAGCCTCACAGGAGATAATTACAATGAGCAGTTCTTC.

The rearrangement joins TRBV20-1 to TRBJ1-5; no clear D gene. Germline V lookup: CDR1 DFQATT, CDR2 SNEGSKA (reference sequence). The V end was cut by 1 base, the J end by 1 base, with 11 bases between. The CDR3 loop spans 15 amino acids. The CDR3 DNA sequence: TGCAGTGCTAGAGGCTTAACCGGCAGCAATCAGCCCCAGCATTTT. Translating gives CSARGLTGSNQPQHF.

The rearrangement joins TRBV9 to TRBJ2-1; the match to TRBD2 covers 9 bases. The ends lost 1 base at V and 7 bases at J; junction bases unmatched: 9. The CDR3 spans 16 residues. Germline V gives CDR1 SGDLS, CDR2 YYNGEE. The CDR3 sequence is CASSVSSSGRLNEQFF. Here the CDR3 DNA reads TGTGCCAGCAGCGTATCGTCGAGCGGGAGGCTTAATGAGCAGTTCTTC.

The chain joins TRBV9 to TRBJ2-1; the match to TRBD2 covers 8 bases. With 0 bases clipped from V and 2 bases from J, the junction kept 4 bases outside the gene matches. Germline values: CDR1 SGDLS, CDR2 YYNGEE. This CDR3 spans 16 amino acids. CDR3: CASSVASGRAYNEQFF. The DNA of the CDR3 is TGTGCCAGCAGCGTAGCGTCCGGGAGGGCCTACAATGAGCAGTTCTTC.

This chain joins TRBV30 and TRBJ1-5; D not certain. V lost 0 bases and J 3 bases, leaving 12 bases between the germline ends. The CDR3 consists of 15 residues. Looked up from germline, CDR1 is GTSNPN and CDR2 is SVGIG (reference sequence). The CDR3 spells CAWSVTGSVNQPQHF. CDR3 DNA sequence: TGTGCCTGGAGTGTAACGGGCTCGGTCAATCAGCCCCAGCATTTT.

This chain connects TRBV27 to TRBJ2-7, with no clear D. The CDR3 runs 13 residues. Looked up from germline, CDR1 is MNHEY and CDR2 is SMNVEV (reference sequence). Trimming removed 2 bases from V and 3 bases from J, with 8 bases in between. DNA for the CDR3: TGTGCCAGCAGTTTACGATTGGGCTACGAGCAGTACTTC. Protein sequence: CASSLRLGYEQYF.

The chain is built from TRBV30 and TRBJ1-5; perhaps TRBD1 as D (5 bases). The CDR3 contains 13 residues. Trimming pared 3 bases from V and 5 bases from J, leaving 11 bases between. Looked up from germline, CDR1 is GTSNPN and CDR2 is SVGIG (reference sequence). The CDR3 nucleotides read TGTGCCTGGAGCAACGGGGGGGATCAGCCCCAGCATTTT. It encodes CAWSNGGDQPQHF. The entire variable domain, with the rest obtained from reference TRBV30 and TRBJ1-5, is as follows: SQTIHQWPATLVQPVGSPLSLECTVEGTSNPNLYWYRQAAGRGLQLLFYSVGIGQISSEVPQNLSASRPQDRQFILSSKKLLLSDSGFYLCAWSNGGDQPQHFGDGTRLSIL.

The chain uses TRBV18 and TRBJ2-1; tentatively, D is TRBD2 (5 bases). Trimming took off 2 bases at V and 2 bases at J, with 13 bases between the two ends. CDR1 and CDR2 (germline): KGHSH, LQKENI. The CDR3 loop spans 16 amino acids. The CDR3 DNA reads TGTGCCAGCTCACCAACTCCATCCGGGGCCTACAATGAGCAGTTCTTC. It yields the protein CASSPTPSGAYNEQFF.

This chain links TRBV3-1 with TRBJ1-5; unclear D gene. The V gene's germline CDR1 is LGHDT and CDR2 YNNKEL (reference sequence). The CDR3 contains 14 residues. V lost 4 bases, J lost 1 base, and 8 bases lay in between. CDR3 residues: CASSPDGSNQPQHF. CDR3 coding DNA: TGTGCCAGCAGCCCGGACGGAAGCAATCAGCCCCAGCATTTT. The complete variable domain, with remaining parts taken from reference TRBV3-1 and TRBJ1-5, reads DTAVSQTPKYLVTQMGNDKSIKCEQNLGHDTMYWYKQDSKKFLKIMFSYNNKELIINETVPNRFSPKSPDKAHLNLHINSLELGDSAVYFCASSPDGSNQPQHFGDGTRLSIL.